The 4 T cell receptor beta chains below were found in one sample sequenced in a study of monozygotic twins with inflammatory bowel disease. After re-calling the 5' RACE reads, TCRdb lists one entry per CDR3 protein, DNA absent. The table for this sample gives roughly 320,000 distinct CDR3 sequences. The sample was blood. The receptor source for this set is a human donor with ulcerative colitis or Crohn's disease, or a healthy co-twin of an affected twin (not recorded which).

The chain has TRBV20-1 and TRBJ2-7; the D gene TCRdb calls, TRBD1, cannot be checked with no DNA. Germline CDR1 is DFQATT and CDR2 is SNEGSKA (reference sequence). CDR3 size: 11 residues. The CDR3 reads CSAQQGYEQYF.

The V call is TRBV5-1, the J call TRBJ2-5; the D gene TCRdb calls, TRBD1, cannot be checked with no DNA. Germline assignment: CDR1 SGHRS and CDR2 YFSETQ. The CDR3 is 14 residues long. CDR3 loop: CASNPWPGEETQYF.

The rearrangement uses TRBV5-4 and TRBJ2-7; the TCRdb call, TRBD2, lacks DNA for checking. This CDR3 spans 12 amino acids. The germline V gene encodes CDR1 SGHNT and CDR2 YYREEE (reference sequence). CDR3 residues: CASRLGRGEQYF.

The V and J genes are TRBV6-2 or TRBV6-3 and TRBJ1-1; no DNA is available, so the TRBD1 call from TCRdb remains unchecked. The CDR3 extends over 15 amino acids. CDR1 and CDR2 from the germline V gene are MNHEY and SVGEGT. This chain's CDR3 is CASTPGGGGSTEAFF.